A few counts support the clone carrying this T cell receptor beta chain. Its cognate antigen is unknown. Prepared libraries of TCR beta cDNA carried unique molecular identifiers. The source material, 1 to 10 million T cells, gave rise to about 520,000 cDNA molecules. Each CDR3 protein is one row after TCRdb ran MiXCR on the PCR reads. Of roughly 620,000 distinct CDR3 sequences in the sample, 44% were seen once. This entry is derived from a study of post-analysis software for immune sequencing data. Study background: The disease courses covered relapsing-remitting, secondary progressive and progressive-relapsing multiple sclerosis.

Trimming took 10 bases from V and 4 from J; bases not matched to a gene: 8. The germline CDR1 and CDR2 sequences are SEHNR and FQNEAQ (reference sequence). This CDR3 contains 13 residues. Overall study findings and caveats: Normalized Chao1 diversity was significantly reduced in patients versus controls. Compared with controls, patients had more of 4 to 6 TRBV segments, including TRBV5-6, TRBV5-1 and TRBV20-1.

The clonotype originates from a girl between 5 and 17 years old with multiple sclerosis. V gene TRBV7-9 combines with J gene TRBJ1-1; TRBD1 agrees at 8 bases. Material for sequencing was blood. The CDR3 sequence: CATPGQGGTEAFF. The CDR3 coding sequence is TGTGCCACTCCCGGACAGGGTGGCACTGAAGCTTTCTTT.